These 4 T cell receptor beta chains were all obtained from the same sample, sequenced in a study of beta chain features in type 1 diabetes. Notes on the study in general: TCRB CDR3s from Type 1 diabetes patients were moderately but significantly shorter in all four CD4+ subsets.

No antigen has been assigned to these receptors. Sequenced material consisted of expressed TCRB transcripts (all of the isolated RNA was reverse transcribed). TCRdb's table, derived via immunoSEQ multiplex PCR, lists solely in-frame clones and lacks some. The table includes roughly 150,000 clones, around 8% detected once. Specimen: central memory CD4+ T cells from blood. Receptors were obtained from a middle-aged woman with type 1 diabetes.

This chain uses TRBV30 with TRBJ2-7; TRBD2 matches 13 bases. Per germline, CDR1 GTSNPN and CDR2 SVGIG (reference sequence). The junction had 8 bases not matched to a gene; V was cut back by 4 bases and J by 5 bases. The CDR3 sequence is 15 residues long. CDR3 loop: CAWTSWTSGSNEQYF. DNA of the CDR3: TGTGCCTGGACCTCTTGGACTAGCGGGAGCAACGAGCAGTACTTC.

A few counts support this clone. The CDR3 loop reads CAITDRDTDTQYF. The CDR3 nucleotides read TGTGCCATCACCGACAGGGACACAGATACGCAGTATTTT. J is TRBJ2-3 and V is TRBV10-3; 7 bases are a match to TRBD1. The length of the CDR3 is 13 residues. The V gene's germline CDR1 is ENHRY and CDR2 SYGVKD. Trimming took 7 bases from V and 2 from J; bases not matched to a gene: 3.

Comment on this clone: Other DNA sequences of this sample code for an identical CDR3. The rearrangement links TRBV9 to TRBJ2-3, with 7 bases that match TRBD1. V shed 0 bases and J 0 bases; nucleotides not matched to a gene: 1. The CDR3 totals 15 residues. The germline gives CDR1 SGDLS, CDR2 YYNGEE. CDR3 DNA: TGTGCCAGCAGCGTAGGGGGACAGAGCACAGATACGCAGTATTTT. Its protein product is CASSVGGQSTDTQYF.

The J gene is TRBJ1-2, the V gene TRBV9, with a weak D call TRBD1 (5 bases). CDR1 and CDR2 from the germline V gene are SGDLS and YYNGEE. The CDR3 extends over 15 amino acids. Trimming took off 0 bases at V and 5 bases at J, with 14 bases between the two ends. The CDR3 protein is CASSVDTAGPYGYTF. DNA for the CDR3: TGTGCCAGCAGCGTAGACACAGCGGGGCCTTATGGCTACACCTTC.